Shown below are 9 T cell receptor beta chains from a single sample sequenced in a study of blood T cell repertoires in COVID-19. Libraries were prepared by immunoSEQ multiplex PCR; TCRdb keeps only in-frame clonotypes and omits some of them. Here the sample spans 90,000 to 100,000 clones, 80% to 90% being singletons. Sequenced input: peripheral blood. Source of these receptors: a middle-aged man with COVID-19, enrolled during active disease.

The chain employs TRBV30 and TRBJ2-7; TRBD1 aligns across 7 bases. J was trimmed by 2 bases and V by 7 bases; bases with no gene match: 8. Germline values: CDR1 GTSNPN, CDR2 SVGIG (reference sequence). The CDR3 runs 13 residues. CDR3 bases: TGTGCCTCCAACCTACAGGGGACCTACGAGCAGTACTTC. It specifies CASNLQGTYEQYF.

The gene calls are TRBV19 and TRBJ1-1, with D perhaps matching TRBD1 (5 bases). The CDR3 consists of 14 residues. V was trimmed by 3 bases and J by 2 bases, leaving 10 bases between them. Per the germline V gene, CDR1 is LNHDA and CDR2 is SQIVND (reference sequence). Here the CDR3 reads CASSIWGFNTEAFF. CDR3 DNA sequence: TGTGCCAGTAGTATTTGGGGCTTTAACACTGAAGCTTTCTTT.

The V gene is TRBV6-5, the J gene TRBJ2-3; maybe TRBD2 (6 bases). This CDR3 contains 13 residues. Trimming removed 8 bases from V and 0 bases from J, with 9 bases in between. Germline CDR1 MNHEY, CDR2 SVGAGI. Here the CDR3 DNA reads TGTGCCAGCCGGGGGTCTAGCACAGATACGCAGTATTTT. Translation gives CASRGSSTDTQYF.

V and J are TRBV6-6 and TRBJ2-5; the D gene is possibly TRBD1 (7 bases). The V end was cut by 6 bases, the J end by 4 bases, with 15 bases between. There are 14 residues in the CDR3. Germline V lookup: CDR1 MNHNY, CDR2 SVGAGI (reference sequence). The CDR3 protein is CASRAGGTGETQYF. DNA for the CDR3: TGTGCCAGCAGGGCAGGGGGGACGGGAGAGACCCAGTACTTC.

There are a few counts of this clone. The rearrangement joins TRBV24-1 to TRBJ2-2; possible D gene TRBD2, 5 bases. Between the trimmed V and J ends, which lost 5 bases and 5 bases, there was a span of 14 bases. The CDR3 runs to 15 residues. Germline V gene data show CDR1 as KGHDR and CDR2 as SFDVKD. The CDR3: CATSVASGETGELFF. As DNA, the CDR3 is TGTGCCACCAGTGTTGCCAGCGGTGAAACCGGGGAGCTGTTTTTT.

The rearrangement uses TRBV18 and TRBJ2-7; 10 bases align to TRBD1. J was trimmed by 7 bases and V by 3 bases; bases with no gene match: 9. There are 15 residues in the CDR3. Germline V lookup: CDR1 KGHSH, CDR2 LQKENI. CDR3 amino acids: CASSPADRGTGEQYF. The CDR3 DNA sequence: TGTGCCAGCTCACCCGCGGACAGGGGGACGGGGGAGCAGTACTTC.

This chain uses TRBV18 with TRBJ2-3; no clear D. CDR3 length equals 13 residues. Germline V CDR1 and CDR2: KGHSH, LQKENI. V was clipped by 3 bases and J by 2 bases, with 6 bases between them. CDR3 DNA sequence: TGTGCCAGCTCACCCCCAGTCACAGATACGCAGTATTTT. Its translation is CASSPPVTDTQYF.

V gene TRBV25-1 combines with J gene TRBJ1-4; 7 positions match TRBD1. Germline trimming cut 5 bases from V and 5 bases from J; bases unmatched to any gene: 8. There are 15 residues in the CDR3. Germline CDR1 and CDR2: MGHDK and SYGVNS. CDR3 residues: CASSIGQVGNEKLFF. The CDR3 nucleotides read TGTGCCAGCAGTATTGGACAGGTTGGGAATGAAAAACTGTTTTTT.

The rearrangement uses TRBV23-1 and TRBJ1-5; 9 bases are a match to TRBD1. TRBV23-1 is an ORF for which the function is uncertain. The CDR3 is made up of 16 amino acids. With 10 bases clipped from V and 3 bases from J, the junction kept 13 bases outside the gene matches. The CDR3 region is CAIRLGDREFNQPQHF. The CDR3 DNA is TGCGCCATTCGGTTGGGGGACAGGGAGTTCAATCAGCCCCAGCATTTT.